This T cell receptor (beta chain) is from a study of T cell responses to AZD1222 COVID-19 vaccine (dated by TCRdb to the early 2020s). About the study as a whole: A total of more than 230 trial participants underwent TCR sequencing, of whom 207 received two doses of AZD1222 and some 25 received two doses of the MenACWY control vaccine. Trial participants were enrolled by age into subgroups of 18-55, 56-69 and 70-plus years, and 148, 28 and 57 TCR-sequenced participants, respectively, were included in these subgroups. The paper's findings and limits, for the study overall: No day 14 peak-response samples were available, so repertoires were characterized only after the peak T cell response. Nearly half of unique spike-specific TCRs reportedly recognized epitopes outside regions mutated in the B.1.351 and B.1.1.7 variants. The vaccine-associated CD4 TCRs covered the entire spike protein, and the dominant responses fell in regions 160-218 and 743-854. The 56-69-year group was small, and its depth increase did not reach significance, likely because of low power. Most participants were white British and females outnumbered males, and the authors suggested that clonal diversity may have been underestimated. Conclusions about previously exposed vaccinees were limited because only 5 or 6 AZD1222 recipients were SARS-CoV-2 seropositive at baseline. After two AZD1222 doses, spike-specific TCR breadth and depth were significantly higher than at day 0 and than in MenACWY recipients.

Reading from cysteine to phenylalanine, the CDR3 counts 16 amino acids. The kept DNA is CDR3 alone, 48 bases in frame from the first base. The germline V gene (reference sequence) gives CDR1 as MNHEY and CDR2 as SMNVEV. Trimming at the junction amounts to 9 bases on V and 0 bases on J, and the germline ends lie 19 bases apart. This clone was seen once. What this receptor recognizes is not known. Per-nucleotide qualities are absent, and no much larger clonotype sits a single base away. The CDR3 regions of human TCRbeta chains were subjected to immunosequencing. Under the source paper's analysis protocol: Repertoire TCRs were matched against a reference library of SARS-CoV-2-specific TCRs generated with the MIRA antigen-specificity platform. Breadth meant the fraction of unique TCRs that were SARS-CoV-2-associated, whereas depth meant the fraction of total T cells that were SARS-CoV-2-associated. Using the MIRA data, each spike-specific TCR was mapped to the spike region that the TCR reacts to and placed in a CD4 or CD8 class. Log10-transformed breadth and depth values were compared by one-way ANOVA with Sidak's multiple comparisons tests. The table was pulled from immuneACCESS by TCRdb, which kept in-frame rearrangements only. Such tables lose some clones; where checked, under half of the loss comes from unresolved V genes, and the rest has no known cause. V, J and clone size derive from that table, while D and trimming were established from the DNA sequence. The sample has roughly 130,000 clones on record, roughly nine tenths of them singletons. The ten biggest clones cover roughly 4% of the sample.

The label giving this sample's time point can be read as: about 28 days (+/-7) after the second vaccine dose. Because spike-specific TCR depth and breadth did not differ between the two schedules, AZD1222 recipients who got a second dose at roughly 4 weeks were pooled with those who got a second dose at roughly 12 weeks. Vaccinee samples were obtained from the UK trials COV001 and COV002, which included a single-blind randomized controlled phase 2/3 trial of AZD1222 (ChAdOx1 nCoV-19) in healthy adults. Trial participant PBMC samples were collected at day 0 and day 28 after the second dose for TCRbeta chain sequencing.

The chain links TRBV27 with TRBJ2-3, and possibly TRBD2, on 7 matching bases. The TCR originated in an adult who received the AZD1222 COVID-19 vaccine. Here the sequenced sample was peripheral blood, taken 28 days after the second AZD1222 dose. Read as DNA, the sequence is TGTGCCAGTACCGTCGGGGGGCGAGCTAGCACAGATACGCAGTATTTT. The translation is CASTVGGRASTDTQYF.